The 24 T cell receptor beta chains presented below share a single source sample, sequenced in a study of T cell responses to AZD1222 COVID-19 vaccine. The data were produced by immunoSEQ multiplex PCR, yet TCRdb's version contains in-frame clones alone and is incomplete. There are 160,000 or so clones in the sample; about nine tenths occur only once, and more than 4% lies in the top ten. This specimen consisted of peripheral blood, obtained 28 days after the second dose of the MenACWY control vaccine. Source of these receptors: an adult who received the MenACWY meningococcal vaccine as a control.

This clone was detected only once. The rearrangement uses TRBV6-5 and TRBJ2-7; perhaps TRBD2 as D (5 bases). Germline CDR1 is MNHEY and CDR2 is SVGAGI. This CDR3 is built from 14 residues. V was pared by 8 bases and J by 7 bases, with 21 bases between. DNA of the CDR3: TGTGCCAGCGGCCCCCGAGGACCGGACTGGGAGCAGTACTTC. It translates to CASGPRGPDWEQYF.

The V call is TRBV7-3, the J call TRBJ2-1; D remains unclear. The V and J ends lost 5 bases and 7 bases respectively, with 9 bases between them. This CDR3 is built from 12 residues. Looked up from germline, CDR1 is SGHTA and CDR2 is FQGTGA. The CDR3 DNA sequence: TGTGCCAGCAGCCTCCCTCAGAATGAGCAGTTCTTC. Translation gives CASSLPQNEQFF.

The chain links TRBV6-2 or TRBV6-3 to TRBJ1-2, with a weak D call TRBD1 (5 bases). The CDR3 length is 14 residues. Germline V gene sequence: CDR1 MNHEY, CDR2 SVGEGT. With 7 bases removed from V and 6 bases from J, the gap between germline ends came to 18 bases. The CDR3: CASNPAGAGDGYTF. For the CDR3, the DNA is TGTGCCAGCAACCCCGCCGGGGCCGGGGATGGCTACACCTTC.

The J gene is TRBJ1-4, the V gene TRBV18; D is undetermined. The length of the CDR3 is 15 residues. V was cut by 3 bases and J by 0 bases, with 8 bases left in between. CDR1 is KGHSH and CDR2 is LQKENI in the germline V gene. The chain's CDR3 is CASSPGFPTNEKLFF. The CDR3 DNA follows: TGTGCCAGCTCACCGGGGTTTCCAACTAATGAAAAACTGTTTTTT.

This sequence joins TRBV6-2 or TRBV6-3 and TRBJ1-5; D remains unclear. This CDR3 spans 15 amino acids. Per germline, CDR1 MNHEY and CDR2 SVGEGT. V lost 3 bases and J lost 1, with 10 bases in between. Written as DNA, the CDR3 is TGTGCCAGCAGTTATGGCTCCGCCAGCAATCAGCCCCAGCATTTT. Its protein product is CASSYGSASNQPQHF.

This clone was counted a single time. The chain joins TRBV9 to TRBJ1-6; D is uncertain. Trimming removed 4 bases at V and 5 bases at J, with 16 bases between. Germline V CDR1 and CDR2: SGDLS, YYNGEE. This CDR3 comprises 16 residues. CDR3 sequence (DNA): TGTGCCAGCAGCCCGCGGGTTACCCAGAATAATTCACCCCTCCACTTT. Translating it yields CASSPRVTQNNSPLHF.

The V gene is TRBV6-2 or TRBV6-3, the J gene TRBJ2-7; a weak D match, TRBD2 (5 bases). The CDR3 has 14 amino acids. The V gene's germline CDR1 is MNHEY and CDR2 SVGEGT. V lost 5 bases, J lost 5 bases, and 16 bases lay in between. CDR3 in amino acids: CASSNRLAPNEQYF. The DNA of the CDR3 is TGTGCCAGCAGTAACCGGCTAGCCCCCAACGAGCAGTACTTC.

The chain is built from TRBV19 and TRBJ1-1; 8 nucleotides agree with TRBD1. The CDR3 contains 14 residues. The junction had 6 bases not matched to a gene; V was cut back by 3 bases and J by 6 bases. The germline gives CDR1 LNHDA, CDR2 SQIVND (reference sequence). As DNA, the CDR3 is TGTGCCAGTAGTATTTTCGGACAGGGTGCTGAAGCTTTCTTT. As protein: CASSIFGQGAEAFF.

This chain links TRBV27 with TRBJ1-1, with D maybe TRBD1 (6 bases). Germline loops: CDR1 MNHEY, CDR2 SMNVEV (reference sequence). This CDR3 comprises 15 residues. Trimming cost V 7 bases and J 5 bases, with 20 bases left between them. CDR3 protein: CASTPSWTARTEAFF. CDR3 nucleotide sequence: TGTGCCAGCACCCCATCTTGGACAGCGAGGACTGAAGCTTTCTTT.

The J gene is TRBJ2-1, the V gene TRBV11-2, with 12 bases aligning to TRBD2. CDR1 is SGHAT, CDR2 FQNNGV, per germline. With V trimmed by 5 bases and J by 7 bases, 6 bases remained unmatched. This CDR3 has 15 amino acids. CDR3 region: CASSAGTSGLNEQFF. DNA of the CDR3: TGTGCCAGCAGCGCCGGGACTAGCGGGCTGAATGAGCAGTTCTTC.

This sequence joins TRBV23-1 and TRBJ2-1; 11 nucleotides match TRBD2. TRBV23-1 falls under the ORF class, with uncertain function. The CDR3 is 17 residues long. The J segment lost 0 bases and the V segment lost 2 bases, leaving 3 bases of the junction unmatched. CDR3 sequence reads: CASSQTGTSGSYNEQFF. CDR3 coding DNA: TGCGCCAGCAGTCAAACCGGGACTAGCGGCTCCTACAATGAGCAGTTCTTC.

The chain employs TRBV7-9 and TRBJ1-6; D might be TRBD1 (6 bases). This CDR3 has 15 amino acids. CDR1 SEHNR and CDR2 FQNEAQ come from the germline V gene (reference sequence). V shed 5 bases and J shed 7 bases, with 15 bases lying between them. The CDR3 protein is CASSPVGGPNSPLHF. CDR3 nucleotides: TGTGCCAGCAGCCCGGTAGGGGGACCCAATTCACCCCTCCACTTT.

The V call is TRBV19, the J call TRBJ1-3; D unresolved. Germline CDR1 reads LNHDA; CDR2 reads SQIVND (reference sequence). The V and J ends lost 3 bases and 2 bases respectively, with 14 bases between them. This CDR3 contains 16 residues. CDR3 coding DNA: TGTGCCAGTAGTATGGTCCCGGCGGGAACTGGAAACACCATATATTTT. Translated: CASSMVPAGTGNTIYF.

This chain uses TRBV7-8 with TRBJ1-1; D possibly corresponds to TRBD1 (5 bases). The V gene lost 6 bases and the J gene lost 1 base, with 9 bases spanning the gap. The CDR3 sequence is 13 residues long. Germline V gene sequence: CDR1 SGHVS, CDR2 FQNEAQ. The CDR3 nucleotides read TGTGCCAGCAGTCGACAGCCGAACACTGAAGCTTTCTTT. Protein sequence: CASSRQPNTEAFF.

J is TRBJ1-3 and V is TRBV28; D is unclear. V lost 5 bases and J 5 bases, leaving 19 bases between the germline ends. Germline V gene data show CDR1 as MDHEN and CDR2 as SYDVKM. The CDR3 length is 16 residues. The CDR3 here is CASSPKRITTRNTIYF. In DNA form, the CDR3 reads TGTGCCAGCAGTCCCAAAAGGATTACAACACGAAACACCATATATTTT.

As regards this clone: The same CDR3 also results from other DNA sequences found in this sample. The genes are TRBV7-3 and TRBJ1-1, with D perhaps matching TRBD1 (5 bases). CDR1 is SGHTA and CDR2 is FQGTGA in the germline V gene. The V and J ends lost 6 bases and 0 bases respectively, with 8 bases between them. The CDR3 has 13 residues. In DNA, the CDR3 is TGTGCCAGCAGTCTACAGGTGAACACTGAAGCTTTCTTT. Translated: CASSLQVNTEAFF.

This clone occurred a few times. The chain recombines TRBV27 with TRBJ1-1, with 8 nucleotides matching TRBD1. The junction had 6 bases not matched to a gene; V was cut back by 8 bases and J by 1 base. This CDR3 contains 14 residues. Per germline, CDR1 MNHEY and CDR2 SMNVEV (reference sequence). CDR3 amino acids: CASGPGTGNTEAFF. CDR3 coding DNA: TGTGCCAGCGGGCCTGGGACAGGGAACACTGAAGCTTTCTTT.

V and J are TRBV27 and TRBJ1-3, with a possible D match to TRBD1 (5 bases). Looked up from germline, CDR1 is MNHEY and CDR2 is SMNVEV (reference sequence). Trimming left V 0 bases short and J 4 bases short, with 10 bases between. The CDR3 consists of 15 residues. The CDR3 protein is CASSLSGTSGNTIYF. CDR3 DNA sequence: TGTGCCAGCAGTTTATCGGGGACGTCAGGAAACACCATATATTTT.

The genes are TRBV10-3 and TRBJ1-4; 9 nucleotides align to TRBD1. The CDR3 is 16 residues long. Trimming removed 5 bases from V and 0 bases from J; junction bases left unmatched: 4. The V gene's germline CDR1 is ENHRY and CDR2 SYGVKD. The CDR3 protein is CAISRTGAPTNEKLFF. The CDR3 nucleotides are TGTGCCATCAGTCGGACAGGGGCTCCAACTAATGAAAAACTGTTTTTT.

This rearrangement joins TRBV5-6 to TRBJ1-3; the D is unclear. Germline V gene data show CDR1 as SGHDT and CDR2 as YYEEEE. The CDR3 is made up of 14 amino acids. V was shortened by 4 bases and J by 0 bases, with 8 bases between the two germline ends. The CDR3 nucleotides are TGTGCCAGCAGCCGTCCGACCTCTGGAAACACCATATATTTT. Protein product: CASSRPTSGNTIYF.

In this sample, this clone turned up a few times. The chain is built from TRBV4-1 and TRBJ2-7, with 7 bases that match TRBD1. Germline values: CDR1 MGHRA, CDR2 YSYEKL. V lost 7 bases and J lost 2; bases outside the gene matches: 8. This CDR3 is built from 14 residues. The chain's CDR3 is CASTTRQGAYEQYF. CDR3 DNA: TGCGCCAGCACCACGAGACAGGGAGCCTACGAGCAGTACTTC.

The chain uses TRBV6-6 and TRBJ2-7, with D tentatively TRBD1 (6 bases). CDR3 length: 15 residues. Trimming left V 2 bases short and J 6 bases short, with 17 bases between. CDR1 and CDR2 (germline): MNHNY, SVGAGI (reference sequence). CDR3 amino acids: CASSYLGTGLREQYF. The DNA for the CDR3 is TGTGCCAGCAGTTACCTCGGCACAGGGTTACGCGAGCAGTACTTC.

V and J are TRBV19 and TRBJ1-2; 8 positions agree with TRBD1. There are 16 residues in the CDR3. Per the germline V gene, CDR1 is LNHDA and CDR2 is SQIVND (reference sequence). The trim removed 5 bases at V and 8 bases at J, leaving 16 bases unmatched. DNA for the CDR3: TGTGCCAGTAGTGATTGGAATCAACAGGGGGTTAACGGCTACACCTTC. This gives the protein CASSDWNQQGVNGYTF.

The gene calls are TRBV4-3 and TRBJ2-7, with D possibly TRBD2 on 5 matching bases. Trimming removed 1 base from V and 4 bases from J, with 11 bases in between. The germline CDR1 and CDR2 sequences are LGHNA and YSLEER. This CDR3 spans 14 amino acids. The CDR3 loop is CASSQAGGKYEQYF. Written as DNA, the CDR3 is TGCGCCAGCAGCCAAGCCGGAGGAAAGTACGAGCAGTACTTC.